This TCR beta chain was captured in a study of blood T cells in healthy people across ages. V lost 10 bases to trimming and J lost 0 bases; unmatched junction nucleotides: 11. Germline V gene data show CDR1 as MDHEN and CDR2 as SYDVKM. The length of the CDR3 is 15 residues. PCR was performed a second time for roughly 7 to 11 cycles using a sample-barcoded 5' primer and a J-beta primer mix. TCRdb recomputed calls from the 5' RACE reads with MiXCR, one row per CDR3 protein. In the table there are over 550,000 distinct CDR3 sequences, about 28% of which are singletons. The TCR was taken from a woman older than 75 in good health. The J gene is TRBJ2-7, the V gene TRBV28; 8 bases line up with TRBD2. The sequenced sample was blood. Here the CDR3 DNA reads TGTGCCACCGACTACGGGGGGGGACGCTCCTACGAGCAGTACTTC. Residues: CATDYGGGRSYEQYF.